Sequencing of this TCR beta chain was carried out in a study of shared clonotypes between healthy human individuals. Regarding this clone: Its target is unknown.

CDR1 and CDR2 from the germline V gene are SEHNR and FQNEAQ (reference sequence). This CDR3 contains 14 residues. Study results and caveats: The diversity represented, both genetic and in exposure history, was limited by few donors.

Tens of thousands of T cell genomes, or 250 to 300 ng DNA, went into unsorted PBMC replicate PCRs. Authors' processing steps: From ImmunoSEQ came sequences covering only the junction and carrying no quality scores, so filtering differed. Only in-frame clones appear in the TCRdb table, and some are missing; sequencing was by immunoSEQ multiplex PCR. The V and J calls and clone size come from that table; D and trimming were worked out from the DNA. The sample has over 400,000 clones, more than 75% seen once. Sequencing was performed on PBMCs. This clonotype originated in a woman aged 40-49 years in good health. Some clones in this sample may be carry-over from other donors' samples. The rearrangement joins TRBV7-9 to TRBJ2-5; D remains unclear. The J call may be wrong; the DNA end is better matched by TRBJ2-7. CDR3 in amino acids: CASSLGRNSYEQYF. CDR3 in DNA: TGTGCCAGCAGCTTAGGGCGCAACTCCTACGAGCAGTACTTC.